The next 11 T cell receptor beta chains were all read from a single sample in a study of cytomegalovirus exposure and HLA in healthy donors. This PCR relied on a set of 60 Vbeta primers and 13 Jbeta primers. Method: immunoSEQ multiplex PCR; TCRdb's copy keeps in-frame clones and lacks some. The table records over 150,000 clones, about four fifths of them present only once. The sequenced material came from PBMCs. The receptors originated from a boy between 2 and 10 years old in good health and CMV-seronegative.

The chain joins TRBV18 to TRBJ2-6; 9 nucleotides match TRBD1. The CDR3 totals 17 residues. The germline V gene encodes CDR1 KGHSH and CDR2 LQKENI. Trimming removed 2 bases from V and 1 base from J; junction bases left unmatched: 3. The CDR3 DNA follows: TGTGCCAGCTCACCATCCGGGACAGGGTCTGGGGCCAACGTCCTGACTTTC. Its translation is CASSPSGTGSGANVLTF.

There are a few counts of this clone. This chain links TRBV6-1 with TRBJ1-2; D unclear. The germline CDR1 and CDR2 sequences are MNHNS and SASEGT. The CDR3 has 15 amino acids. V was cut by 2 bases and J by 2 bases, with 12 bases left in between. The CDR3 spells CASSERYRVNYGYTF. Written as DNA, the CDR3 is TGTGCCAGCAGTGAACGGTATCGGGTAAACTATGGCTACACCTTC.

The V gene is TRBV6-5, the J gene TRBJ2-2, with 8 positions matching TRBD1. The CDR3 contains 14 residues. Germline CDR1 is MNHEY and CDR2 is SVGAGI. V lost 5 bases to trimming and J lost 6 bases; unmatched junction nucleotides: 5. The CDR3 DNA reads as TGTGCCAGCAGTCCAGACAGGGGCGCCGGGGAGCTGTTTTTT. Translation: CASSPDRGAGELFF.

The chain combines TRBV21-1 with TRBJ2-7; the table's D call, TRBD1, was not checked against the DNA. TRBV21-1 constitutes a pseudogene. The CDR3 loop spans 15 amino acids. The CDR3 region is CASRSPAGENYEQYF. Written as DNA, the CDR3 is TGTGCCAGCCGAAGCCCCGCAGGGGAGAACTACGAGCAGTACTTC.

The CDR3 spells CASSWGVTGEQYF. The CDR3, as DNA: TGTGCCAGCAGTTGGGGGGTGACGGGGGAGCAGTACTTC. The genes are TRBV28 and TRBJ2-7; TRBD2 might be the D (6 bases). V gave up 4 bases and J gave up 7 bases, with 14 bases separating them. Germline lookup yields CDR1 MDHEN and CDR2 SYDVKM. The CDR3 has 13 residues.

The chain links TRBV9 to TRBJ2-1, with 11 bases aligning to TRBD2. The CDR3 sequence is 13 residues long. CDR1 is SGDLS, CDR2 YYNGEE, per germline. Trimming took 2 bases from V and 10 from J; bases not matched to a gene: 2. CDR3 nucleotide sequence: TGTGCCAGCAGCGTTTTAGCGGGAGGGGAGCAGTTCTTC. It yields the protein CASSVLAGGEQFF.

The gene calls are TRBV11-2 and TRBJ2-1; 10 positions match TRBD2. Trimming took 6 bases from V and 3 from J; bases not matched to a gene: 17. The CDR3 is 19 amino acids. The V gene's germline CDR1 is SGHAT and CDR2 FQNNGV. The CDR3 protein is CASSYSTASGRALYNEQFF. CDR3 bases: TGTGCCAGCAGTTACTCCACGGCGAGCGGGAGGGCCCTCTACAATGAGCAGTTCTTC. Using reference TRBV11-2 and TRBJ2-1 for the parts outside the CDR3, the full variable domain is EAGVAQSPRYKIIEKRQSVAFWCNPISGHATLYWYQQILGQGPKLLIQFQNNGVVDDSQLPKDRFSAERLKGVDSTLKIQPAKLEDSAVYLCASSYSTASGRALYNEQFFGPGTRLTVL.

The J gene is TRBJ1-1, the V gene TRBV28, with D uncertain. V was shortened by 6 bases and J by 3 bases, with 14 bases between the two germline ends. Germline CDR1 MDHEN, CDR2 SYDVKM. The CDR3 is made up of 14 amino acids. In DNA form, the CDR3 reads TGTGCCAGCAGACGGTTCCTTCGAGACACTGAAGCTTTCTTT. Its protein product is CASRRFLRDTEAFF.

The genes are TRBV5-4 and TRBJ1-2; the match to TRBD1 covers 7 bases. V shed 2 bases and J 8 bases; nucleotides not matched to a gene: 9. The CDR3 consists of 14 residues. Germline V lookup: CDR1 SGHNT, CDR2 YYREEE (reference sequence). Here the CDR3 DNA reads TGTGCCAGCAGCTTCGGGACAGACCCCCTGGGCTACACCTTC. It translates to CASSFGTDPLGYTF.

This clone was observed a handful of times. The chain joins TRBV27 to TRBJ1-4; TRBD1 matches 11 bases. Germline lookup yields CDR1 MNHEY and CDR2 SMNVEV (reference sequence). V trimming: 4 bases; J trimming: 5 bases; junction bases outside the gene matches: 0. The CDR3 totals 14 residues. The chain's CDR3 is CASSWTGGNEKLFF. The CDR3 DNA reads TGTGCCAGCAGTTGGACAGGGGGCAATGAAAAACTGTTTTTT.

The gene calls are TRBV7-9 and TRBJ2-2; D might be TRBD2 (5 bases). This CDR3 spans 15 amino acids. Trimming removed 1 base from V and 3 bases from J, with 9 bases in between. CDR1 and CDR2 (germline): SEHNR, FQNEAQ (reference sequence). The CDR3 coding sequence is TGTGCCAGCAGCTTAGGATCCGGGGACACCGGGGAGCTGTTTTTT. This codes for CASSLGSGDTGELFF.